These 32 T cell receptor beta chains were sequenced from one sample in a study of CD8+CD57+ T cells in acquired aplastic anemia. For CDR3 and TCR beta VDJ profiling, genomic DNA was the template used. MiXCR, applied by TCRdb to the reads, yields one record per CDR3 protein. Of some 200,000 distinct CDR3 sequences detected, roughly 53% appear once; the ten largest clones hold less than 20%. By flow cytometry, patients selected for sequencing had shown an expansion of CD8+CD57+ cells. Sequencing was carried out using sorted CD4+, CD8+, or CD8+CD57+ T cells (not recorded which) from PBMCs. The receptors stem from a human donor with aplastic anemia.

This chain links TRBV6-5 with TRBJ1-1; 7 bases match TRBD1. V lost 7 bases to trimming and J lost 5 bases; unmatched junction nucleotides: 25. Germline assignment: CDR1 MNHEY and CDR2 SVGAGI. The CDR3 totals 19 residues. The CDR3 bases are TGTGCCAGCACCCCCCAGGACAACCCTGGAAACAGGGGACGTACTGAAGCTTTCTTT. This codes for CASTPQDNPGNRGRTEAFF.

The chain uses TRBV6-4 and TRBJ1-5; D gene unclear. V dropped 4 bases and J dropped 7 bases, with 5 bases sitting between them. CDR3 length equals 11 residues. Germline CDR1 is MRHNA and CDR2 is SNTAGT. The CDR3 region is CASSVGQPQHF. CDR3 nucleotide sequence: TGTGCCAGCAGTGTAGGGCAGCCCCAGCATTTT.

The chain is built from TRBV11-3 and TRBJ1-5; D call uncertain. With 1 base removed from V and 9 bases from J, the gap between germline ends came to 7 bases. CDR1 is SGHNT, CDR2 YENEEA, per germline. The CDR3 loop spans 12 amino acids. In nucleotides, the CDR3 is TGTGCCAGCAGCTTAGGGTCCTGGCCCCAGCATTTT. Protein: CASSLGSWPQHF.

The table lists this clonotype with many counts. The chain links TRBV28 to TRBJ1-5; no clear D gene. V was cut by 6 bases and J by 7 bases, with 10 bases left in between. This CDR3 has 12 amino acids. CDR1 is MDHEN and CDR2 is SYDVKM in the germline V gene. The CDR3 here is CASRPSGQPQHF. The CDR3 nucleotides are TGTGCCAGCAGACCTTCCGGGCAGCCCCAGCATTTT.

As to this clonotype: This may stem from a read error, because a much larger clone lies one nucleotide away. This chain joins TRBV6-1 and TRBJ2-6; D uncertain. Looked up from germline, CDR1 is MNHNS and CDR2 is SASEGT. CDR3 length: 16 amino acids. The germline V and J ends were trimmed by 4 bases and 0 bases, with 10 bases remaining between them. The CDR3 region has the DNA TGTGCCAGCAGTGGATACGGTAGCTCTGGGGCCAACGTCCTGACTTTC. Its translation is CASSGYGSSGANVLTF.

CDR3: CANTGELFF. CDR3 bases: TGTGCGAACACCGGGGAGCTGTTTTTT. The rearrangement joins TRBV5-6 to TRBJ2-2; D gene uncertain. Germline assignment: CDR1 SGHDT and CDR2 YYEEEE. The CDR3 is 9 amino acids.

This clonotype came up many times. The chain links TRBV20-1 to TRBJ1-5; tentatively, D is TRBD1 (5 bases). CDR3 size: 12 residues. Trimming left V 6 bases short and J 5 bases short, with 11 bases between. Germline loops: CDR1 DFQATT, CDR2 SNEGSKA (reference sequence). The CDR3 sequence: CSARQGYQPQHF. The CDR3 coding sequence is TGCAGTGCGCGGCAGGGTTATCAGCCCCAGCATTTT.

This clonotype came up many times. The chain couples TRBV12-3 or TRBV12-4 to TRBJ1-2, with 9 positions matching TRBD1. J lost 8 bases, V lost 4 bases, and 8 bases had no gene match. CDR3 length: 14 residues. The CDR3 DNA reads as TGTGCCAGCAGTTCCTACAGGGGGCTAGGGGGCTACACCTTC. It specifies CASSSYRGLGGYTF.

At least ten counts were recorded for this clonotype. The chain employs TRBV19 and TRBJ1-2; the D is unclear. Per the germline V gene, CDR1 is LNHDA and CDR2 is SQIVND (reference sequence). The germline V and J ends were trimmed by 6 bases and 0 bases, with 11 bases remaining between them. The CDR3 sequence is 14 residues long. CDR3 protein: CASSLQAPNYGYTF. CDR3 bases: TGTGCCAGTAGCCTCCAAGCCCCTAACTATGGCTACACCTTC.

In its sample, this clonotype was seen a few times. This chain connects TRBV20-1 to TRBJ2-1, with 12 bases identical to TRBD2. Trimming cost V 4 bases and J 2 bases; bases outside gene matches: 0. CDR3 size: 14 residues. The V gene's germline CDR1 is DFQATT and CDR2 SNEGSKA (reference sequence). CDR3 DNA: TGCAGTGCTACTAGCGGGGGGGCCTACAATGAGCAGTTCTTC. This sequence encodes CSATSGGAYNEQFF.

The chain uses TRBV7-8 and TRBJ2-3; 9 nucleotides match TRBD2. Per germline, CDR1 SGHVS and CDR2 FQNEAQ. The CDR3 is 16 residues long. The V and J ends lost 8 bases and 5 bases, in that order; junction bases with no gene match: 14. The CDR3 protein is CASGGQGGGGGDTQYF. The CDR3 nucleotides are TGTGCCAGCGGCGGGCAGGGCGGGGGGGGAGGAGATACGCAGTATTTT.

This clonotype was picked up many times. This chain joins TRBV6-5 and TRBJ2-5; 9 bases agree with TRBD1. This CDR3 has 18 amino acids. V dropped 6 bases and J dropped 2; count of bases not matched to a gene: 16. Germline V gene lookup returns CDR1 MNHEY and CDR2 SVGAGI. CDR3 sequence: CASRVSSLDRGGQETQYF. CDR3 DNA sequence: TGTGCCAGCAGGGTCAGTAGCCTGGACAGGGGAGGACAAGAGACCCAGTACTTC.

V is TRBV20-1 and J is TRBJ2-7, with D possibly being TRBD1 (5 bases). The CDR3 covers 12 residues. V lost 7 bases and J 6 bases, leaving 16 bases between the germline ends. Per germline, CDR1 DFQATT and CDR2 SNEGSKA (reference sequence). The CDR3 region is CSVLGDTGEQYV. The CDR3 DNA reads as TGCAGTGTCCTTGGAGATACAGGCGAGCAGTACGTC.

This clonotype was seen at least ten times. The chain recombines TRBV6-5 with TRBJ2-1; 13 bases line up with TRBD2. CDR1 MNHEY and CDR2 SVGAGI come from the germline V gene. The J segment lost 7 bases and the V segment lost 2 bases, leaving 5 bases of the junction unmatched. The CDR3 is 16 amino acids. The CDR3 DNA is TGTGCCAGCAGTTACAGACTAGCGGGGGGAACGAATGAGCAGTTCTTC. Residues: CASSYRLAGGTNEQFF.

This clonotype was counted ten times or more. V usage is TRBV29-1 and J usage is TRBJ2-2; D not certain. This CDR3 comprises 13 residues. Trimming pared 5 bases from V and 2 bases from J, leaving 9 bases between. CDR1 SQVTM and CDR2 ANQGSEA come from the germline V gene. Here the CDR3 reads CSVRQINTGELFF. The CDR3 DNA sequence: TGCAGCGTTAGGCAGATTAACACCGGGGAGCTGTTTTTT.

This clonotype showed up just a few times. CDR3: CSVEVWGYEQYV. Written as DNA, the CDR3 is TGCAGCGTTGAGGTCTGGGGCTACGAGCAGTACGTC. The chain carries TRBV29-1 and TRBJ2-7; D call uncertain. The CDR3 covers 12 residues. Germline assignment: CDR1 SQVTM and CDR2 ANQGSEA. The V gene lost 3 bases and the J gene lost 3 bases, with 9 bases spanning the gap.

Concerning this clonotype: One end of the junction varies from germline; a read error may be responsible. V gene TRBV24-1 combines with J gene TRBJ1-2; no firm D call. The CDR3 is 15 residues long. The germline V gene has CDR1 KGHDR and CDR2 SFDVKD. The CDR3 sequence is CATSDPMIPFYGYPF. The CDR3 DNA reads TGTGCCACCAGTGATCCCATGATTCCGTTCTATGGCTACCCCTTC.

The J gene is TRBJ1-2, the V gene TRBV20-1, with TRBD1 as a possible D gene (6 bases). Trimming removed 2 bases from V and 8 bases from J, with 15 bases in between. From germline, CDR1 is DFQATT and CDR2 SNEGSKA (reference sequence). The CDR3 has 13 residues. CDR3 nucleotides: TGCAGTGCTAGATCGCAGGGGTTGTGGGGCTACACCTTC. Amino acid sequence: CSARSQGLWGYTF.

Note on this clonotype: In this CDR3 the conserved last residue, phenylalanine or tryptophan, is missing, so a read error is likely. The rearrangement links TRBV5-1 to TRBJ2-7, with 11 nucleotides matching TRBD1. The CDR3 is 16 amino acids. Germline trimming cut 4 bases from V and 0 bases from J; bases unmatched to any gene: 6. CDR1 SGHRS and CDR2 YFSETQ come from the germline V gene. The CDR3: CASSQYGTGGSYEQYS. Written as DNA, the CDR3 is TGCGCCAGCAGCCAGTACGGGACAGGGGGCTCCTACGAGCAGTACTCC.

Turning to this clonotype: This sequence may be a read error, since a much larger clone differs from it by one base. This likely comes from a read error, as the CDR3 has no conserved phenylalanine or tryptophan at its end. The chain couples TRBV28 to TRBJ1-1, with TRBD1 as a possible D gene (6 bases). Looked up from germline, CDR1 is MDHEN and CDR2 is SYDVKM. The V end was cut by 6 bases, the J end by 5 bases, with 22 bases between. This CDR3 has 16 residues. CDR3 protein: CASRTGGAKITTEAFI. CDR3 nucleotide sequence: TGTGCCAGCAGGACCGGGGGCGCGAAGATCACAACTGAAGCTTTCATT.

This clonotype was observed many times. The rearrangement uses TRBV14 and TRBJ2-7; 12 bases are a match to TRBD2. J gave up 7 bases and V 0 bases, and 4 bases lay outside the gene matches. CDR3 length: 15 amino acids. Germline V gene lookup returns CDR1 SGHDN and CDR2 FVKESK. The CDR3 loop reads CASSQERLAGGEQYF. CDR3 bases: TGTGCCAGCAGCCAAGAGAGGCTAGCGGGGGGGGAGCAGTACTTC.

The gene calls are TRBV2 and TRBJ1-2; the D is unclear. Trimming cost V 6 bases and J 8 bases, with 13 bases left between them. CDR1 is SNHLY, CDR2 FYNNEI, per germline. The CDR3 covers 12 residues. CDR3 protein: CASSLDQEGYTF. CDR3 sequence (DNA): TGTGCCAGCAGCTTAGATCAGGAAGGCTACACCTTC.

The rearrangement uses TRBV20-1 and TRBJ2-3; D not resolved. The CDR3 is 11 amino acids. V lost 6 bases to trimming and J lost 6 bases, with 10 bases between them. Per the germline V gene, CDR1 is DFQATT and CDR2 is SNEGSKA (reference sequence). CDR3 sequence reads: CSAPVGDTQYF. CDR3 nucleotides: TGCAGTGCCCCGGTGGGGGATACGCAGTATTTT.

At least ten counts were recorded for this clonotype. The V call is TRBV20-1, the J call TRBJ1-1; no clear D gene. This CDR3 region has 12 residues. Germline V CDR1 and CDR2: DFQATT, SNEGSKA (reference sequence). The V gene lost 3 bases and the J gene lost 4 bases, with 9 bases spanning the gap. The CDR3 loop reads CSARSQLTEAFF. The CDR3 DNA is TGCAGTGCTAGGAGCCAGCTCACTGAAGCTTTCTTT.

A single count supports this clonotype. This chain joins TRBV5-4 and TRBJ1-6; perhaps TRBD1 as D (5 bases). V was shortened by 1 base and J by 10 bases, with 12 bases between the two germline ends. Germline V gene data show CDR1 as SGHNT and CDR2 as YYREEE (reference sequence). The CDR3 covers 14 residues. CDR3 protein: CASSLQGRDSPLHF. CDR3 DNA: TGTGCCAGCAGCTTGCAGGGAAGAGACTCACCCCTCCACTTT. Full variable domain (remainder filled in from reference TRBV5-4 and TRBJ1-6): ETGVTQSPTHLIKTRGQQVTLRCSSQSGHNTVSWYQQALGQGPQFIFQYYREEENGRGNFPPRFSGLQFPNYSSELNVNALELDDSALYLCASSLQGRDSPLHFGNGTRLTVT.

This clonotype has a count of ten or more. The V call is TRBV7-2, the J call TRBJ2-6; D uncertain. Germline V CDR1 and CDR2: SGHTA, FQGNSA. The CDR3 consists of 13 residues. V was cut by 5 bases and J by 6 bases, with 8 bases left in between. CDR3 protein: CASSGSVANVLTF. In nucleotides, the CDR3 is TGTGCCAGCAGCGGCTCCGTGGCCAACGTCCTGACTTTC.

This clonotype came up many times. The chain uses TRBV15 and TRBJ2-4; 9 bases map to TRBD2. The CDR3 extends over 16 amino acids. Trimming removed 0 bases from V and 9 bases from J; junction bases left unmatched: 9. Germline V gene data show CDR1 as LNHNV and CDR2 as YYDKDF (reference sequence). CDR3 sequence reads: CATSRDLAGGLGIQYF. The CDR3 DNA reads TGTGCCACCAGCAGAGATCTTGCGGGGGGGCTGGGCATTCAGTACTTC.

J is TRBJ1-5 and V is TRBV19; D is uncertain. The CDR3 length is 14 residues. Germline V gene lookup returns CDR1 LNHDA and CDR2 SQIVND (reference sequence). Trimming removed 3 bases from V and 7 bases from J, with 13 bases in between. The CDR3 DNA sequence: TGTGCCAGTAGTATTGGCACCCTAGACCAGCCCCAGCATTTT. Encoded protein: CASSIGTLDQPQHF.

V is TRBV15 and J is TRBJ1-2; no firm D call. CDR3 length: 12 residues. Trimming stripped 0 bases from V and 5 bases from J, with 4 bases between. Per the germline V gene, CDR1 is LNHNV and CDR2 is YYDKDF (reference sequence). CDR3 sequence reads: CATSRDEYGYTF. CDR3 coding DNA: TGTGCCACCAGCAGAGATGAGTATGGCTACACCTTC.

This clonotype came up many times. The chain joins TRBV6-5 to TRBJ1-4; perhaps TRBD1 as D (5 bases). CDR1 is MNHEY and CDR2 is SVGAGI in the germline V gene. Between the trimmed V and J ends, which lost 5 bases and 5 bases, there was a span of 15 bases. CDR3 size: 15 residues. This CDR3 is CASSGRQIGNEKLFF. DNA for the CDR3: TGTGCCAGCAGTGGAAGACAGATTGGGAATGAAAAACTGTTTTTT.

This clonotype has at least ten counts. The CDR3 region is CASSPSGRSYNSPLHF. CDR3 coding DNA: TGTGCCAGCAGCCCATCAGGGAGGTCCTATAATTCACCCCTCCACTTT. The genes are TRBV13 and TRBJ1-6; the D gene is possibly TRBD1 (5 bases). Per the germline V gene, CDR1 is PRHDT and CDR2 is FYEKMQ (reference sequence). Trimming stripped 5 bases from V and 1 base from J, with 12 bases between. The CDR3 is 16 residues long.

The chain couples TRBV11-2 to TRBJ2-7, with D possibly TRBD2 on 6 matching bases. V lost 3 bases to trimming and J lost 2 bases, with 11 bases between them. CDR3 size: 14 residues. Germline V lookup: CDR1 SGHAT, CDR2 FQNNGV. CDR3 coding DNA: TGTGCCAGCAGCTTCGGGACTCCGACCTACGAGCAGTACTTC. Translation gives CASSFGTPTYEQYF.